The 18 T cell receptor beta chains below all came from one sample that was sequenced in a study of cytomegalovirus exposure and HLA in healthy donors. Clones were sequenced by immunoSEQ multiplex PCR, and TCRdb holds only the in-frame ones, with some missing. The profile shows fewer than 60,000 clones, roughly 87% of them singletons. Sequencing used PBMCs. The receptors stem from a woman younger than 30 in good health and CMV-seronegative.

CDR3 amino acids: CASSLEGASSYEQYF. In DNA, the CDR3 is TGTGCCAGCAGCTTAGAGGGGGCTAGCTCCTACGAGCAGTACTTC. The chain uses TRBV7-8 and TRBJ2-7; TRBD1 agrees at 7 bases. The CDR3 covers 15 residues. In germline, CDR1 is SGHVS, CDR2 FQNEAQ. Trimming took 1 base from V and 0 from J; bases not matched to a gene: 3.

The rearrangement joins TRBV6-5 to TRBJ1-3; TRBD1 agrees at 9 bases. J lost 3 bases, V lost 6 bases, and 6 bases had no gene match. The CDR3 contains 15 residues. Germline V gene lookup returns CDR1 MNHEY and CDR2 SVGAGI. The CDR3 is CASRPGTGIGNTIYF. The CDR3 DNA reads as TGTGCCAGCAGGCCCGGGACAGGGATTGGAAACACCATATATTTT.

The chain couples TRBV19 to TRBJ1-1; the D gene is possibly TRBD1 (5 bases). The CDR3 is 14 residues long. V dropped 5 bases and J dropped 5 bases, with 15 bases sitting between them. Germline CDR1 and CDR2: LNHDA and SQIVND (reference sequence). CDR3 loop: CASSGAGPVTEAFF. CDR3 in DNA: TGTGCCAGTAGTGGGGCGGGGCCCGTGACTGAAGCTTTCTTT.

This chain connects TRBV7-9 to TRBJ2-2, with a weak D call TRBD1 (5 bases). V was pared by 5 bases and J by 5 bases, with 24 bases between. This CDR3 has 18 amino acids. The germline V gene encodes CDR1 SEHNR and CDR2 FQNEAQ (reference sequence). The CDR3 sequence: CASSTQNRTSKLTGELFF. Here the CDR3 DNA reads TGTGCCAGCAGCACCCAAAACCGGACAAGTAAATTAACCGGGGAGCTGTTTTTT. Filled out from reference TRBV7-9 and TRBJ2-2, the complete variable domain reads DTGVSQNPRHKITKRGQNVTFRCDPISEHNRLYWYRQTLGQGPEFLTYFQNEAQLEKSRLLSDRFSAERPKGSFSTLEIQRTEQGDSAMYLCASSTQNRTSKLTGELFFGEGSRLTVL.

This chain connects TRBV27 to TRBJ2-7, with TRBD2 identical over 11 bases. The germline V gene encodes CDR1 MNHEY and CDR2 SMNVEV (reference sequence). The CDR3 totals 15 residues. Losses at the gene ends were 7 bases for V and 5 bases for J; bases not matched to a gene: 10. CDR3 nucleotides: TGTGCCAGCAAGCGACTAGCGGGAATCTTAGACGAGCAGTACTTC. The encoded protein is CASKRLAGILDEQYF.

The chain employs TRBV6-6 and TRBJ2-5; TRBD1 matches at 7 bases. V lost 2 bases to trimming and J lost 7 bases; unmatched junction nucleotides: 13. The CDR3 has 16 amino acids. Germline CDR1 and CDR2: MNHNY and SVGAGI (reference sequence). The DNA of the CDR3 is TGTGCCAGCAGTTACCTGCGCCAGGGGGAAGTGGGGACCCAGTACTTC. It is translated as CASSYLRQGEVGTQYF.

The chain combines TRBV27 with TRBJ2-7; 8 nucleotides align to TRBD2. The V gene end was trimmed by 2 bases and the J gene end by 6 bases; junction bases not matched to a gene: 6. Germline V lookup: CDR1 MNHEY, CDR2 SMNVEV (reference sequence). The CDR3 runs 14 residues. The CDR3 nucleotides are TGTGCCAGCAGTTTAATGCCAGCGGGAGTCGAGCAGTACTTC. Translated, it gives CASSLMPAGVEQYF.

The chain has TRBV18 and TRBJ1-5; D uncertain. This CDR3 spans 13 amino acids. Deletions cut 3 bases from V and 8 bases from J, with 11 bases between. Germline lookup yields CDR1 KGHSH and CDR2 LQKENI. CDR3 sequence: CASSPRLGEPQHF. The CDR3 bases are TGTGCCAGCTCACCCCGACTCGGCGAGCCCCAGCATTTT.

The chain recombines TRBV7-9 with TRBJ2-5; 7 positions agree with TRBD1. This CDR3 contains 16 residues. V lost 1 base, J lost 6 bases, and 11 bases stayed unmatched. Germline CDR1 and CDR2: SEHNR and FQNEAQ (reference sequence). CDR3 loop: CASSLDELGTEKTQYF. The CDR3 DNA reads as TGTGCCAGCAGCTTAGATGAACTCGGGACAGAGAAGACCCAGTACTTC.

This rearrangement joins TRBV9 to TRBJ2-3; D ambiguous. This CDR3 comprises 14 residues. Germline values: CDR1 SGDLS, CDR2 YYNGEE. V lost 2 bases, J lost 2 bases, and 9 bases lay in between. In DNA, the CDR3 is TGTGCCAGCAGCGTCGTAAGCGACACAGATACGCAGTATTTT. Protein product: CASSVVSDTDTQYF.

The chain has TRBV11-3 and TRBJ2-7, with TRBD1 identical over 9 bases. Trimming at V came to 1 base and at J to 2 bases, leaving 3 bases not matched to a gene. Germline V gives CDR1 SGHNT, CDR2 YENEEA. CDR3 length: 15 amino acids. The CDR3, as DNA: TGTGCCAGCAGCTTAGGGGGACAGGGTCCCTACGAGCAGTACTTC. It codes for CASSLGGQGPYEQYF.

This sequence joins TRBV30 and TRBJ2-1, with TRBD2 matching 8 bases. V shed 0 bases, J shed 6 bases, and the junction held 7 bases outside the gene matches. CDR3 size: 15 residues. From germline, CDR1 is GTSNPN and CDR2 SVGIG (reference sequence). The CDR3: CAWSVEAGRGNEQFF. In DNA, the CDR3 is TGTGCCTGGAGTGTAGAGGCCGGGAGGGGCAATGAGCAGTTCTTC.

This chain joins TRBV21-1 and TRBJ1-5; the table's D call, TRBD1, was not checked against the DNA. TRBV21-1 is classified as a pseudogene. CDR3 length: 15 amino acids. CDR3 DNA: TGTGCCAGCAGTACCCCCGGGACAGGGTTTGAGCCCCAGCATTTT. Its translation: CASSTPGTGFEPQHF.

This chain links TRBV28 with TRBJ1-5, with D unresolved. The CDR3 is 14 residues long. V gave up 5 bases and J gave up 0 bases, with 8 bases separating them. Germline CDR1 is MDHEN and CDR2 is SYDVKM. The CDR3 is CASSPTLSNQPQHF. The CDR3 nucleotides are TGTGCCAGCAGTCCGACACTTAGCAATCAGCCCCAGCATTTT.

The chain is built from TRBV18 and TRBJ2-1, with 13 bases that match TRBD2. This CDR3 has 15 residues. With V trimmed by 3 bases and J by 8 bases, 4 bases remained unmatched. Germline V gene lookup returns CDR1 KGHSH and CDR2 LQKENI. CDR3 DNA sequence: TGTGCCAGCTCACCCGGGACTAGCGGGACCCATGAGCAGTTCTTC. Its protein product is CASSPGTSGTHEQFF.

The J gene is TRBJ2-1, the V gene TRBV29-1, with 10 bases aligning to TRBD1. The CDR3 loop spans 15 amino acids. Germline V gene sequence: CDR1 SQVTM, CDR2 ANQGSEA. The J segment lost 12 bases and the V segment lost 2 bases, leaving 13 bases of the junction unmatched. The CDR3 nucleotides are TGCAGCGTTGAACTTATTAGGACAGGGGGTTACTGGCAGTTCTTC. Amino acid sequence: CSVELIRTGGYWQFF.

The V and J genes are TRBV19 and TRBJ2-4, with TRBD1 identical over 7 bases. The V gene's germline CDR1 is LNHDA and CDR2 SQIVND (reference sequence). With 5 bases clipped from V and 3 bases from J, the junction kept 1 base outside the gene matches. CDR3 length equals 13 residues. The CDR3 region is CASSRDSKNIQYF. Here the CDR3 DNA reads TGTGCCAGTAGTCGGGACAGCAAAAACATTCAGTACTTC. The full variable domain, its missing parts supplied by reference TRBV19 and TRBJ2-4, is DGGITQSPKYLFRKEGQNVTLSCEQNLNHDAMYWYRQDPGQGLRLIYYSQIVNDFQKGDIAEGYSVSREKKESFPLTVTSAQKNPTAFYLCASSRDSKNIQYFGAGTRLSVL.

The V call is TRBV9, the J call TRBJ2-2; 11 positions match TRBD2. The CDR3 runs to 17 residues. In germline, CDR1 is SGDLS, CDR2 YYNGEE. The junction had 8 bases not matched to a gene; V was cut back by 4 bases and J by 3 bases. CDR3 bases: TGTGCCAGCAGCTTTCCTAGCGGGGGGCCGGACACCGGGGAGCTGTTTTTT. Protein product: CASSFPSGGPDTGELFF.